The entry below describes one T cell receptor (beta chain). Its matching antigen is unknown. The CDR3 has 13 amino acids. V lost 8 bases to trimming and J lost 4 bases; unmatched junction nucleotides: 5. CDR1 is SGHDN and CDR2 is FVKESK in the germline V gene. The data are from a study of T cell responses to AZD1222 COVID-19 vaccine. Study outcomes and limitations: Reportedly, nearly half of unique spike TCRs recognized epitopes outside B.1.351/B.1.1.7 mutations. Across spike, vaccine-associated CD4 TCRs were found, dominant at 160-218 and 743-854. Spike-specific TCR breadth and depth grew following two AZD1222 doses. Donor demographics were predominantly white British with a female majority; clonal diversity may be underestimated.

TCRdb's copy holds only in-frame clones and misses some; the assay was immunoSEQ multiplex PCR. The data contain 200,000 or so clones, approximately 94% of them singletons. Material: peripheral blood, obtained on day 0 of AZD1222 vaccination. This receptor was obtained from an adult in good health. V usage is TRBV14 and J usage is TRBJ2-7; 10 bases are shared with TRBD1. The CDR3 sequence is CASAWTGGYEQYF. In DNA form, the CDR3 reads TGTGCCAGCGCCTGGACAGGGGGGTACGAGCAGTACTTC. The variable domain in full, completed from reference TRBV14 and TRBJ2-7, reads EAGVTQFPSHSVIEKGQTVTLRCDPISGHDNLYWYRRVMGKEIKFLLHFVKESKQDESGMPNNRFLAERTGGTYSTLKVQPAELEDSGVYFCASAWTGGYEQYFGPGTRLTVT.